Presented here are 15 T cell receptor beta chains from one specimen sequenced in a study of shared clonotypes between healthy human individuals (TCRdb year 2020). CD8 naive samples were obtained by positive selection for CCR7 among CD45RO-negative cells, yielding a CD45RA+CCR7+ population from which TemRA cells were excluded. To prepare the library, the immunoSEQ multiplex PCR assay was applied. Imported from immuneACCESS, the table was reduced by TCRdb to in-frame sequences with V and J called. These copies leave out some clones; in studies compared against another copy, an unresolved V gene accounts for under half, and the cause of the remainder is not known. This sample gives about 2,100,000 clones in total; just over 90% of them show up just once. About 1.5% of the sample is taken by the ten largest. The sequencing sample was made of naive CD8+ T cells from PBMCs. The sample's cell subset or site label, in plain terms: CD45RA+CCR7+. The receptors were gathered from a man aged 18-30 years in good health. Some clones in this sample may be carry-over from other donors' samples.

The V and J genes are TRBV28 and TRBJ2-2; a possible D gene is TRBD1 (5 bases). Germline V CDR1 and CDR2: MDHEN, SYDVKM. The CDR3 is 15 residues long. V was shortened by 6 bases and J by 4 bases, with 15 bases between the two germline ends. This CDR3 reads CASRGRIGITGELFF. DNA for the CDR3: TGTGCCAGCAGGGGGCGGATCGGAATCACCGGGGAGCTGTTTTTT.

The chain joins TRBV5-1 to TRBJ2-7; 7 bases are a match to TRBD1. V trimming: 0 bases; J trimming: 2 bases; junction bases outside the gene matches: 5. Germline lookup yields CDR1 SGHRS and CDR2 YFSETQ. The CDR3 totals 15 residues. The CDR3 here is CASSLAQGDAYEQYF. Written as DNA, the CDR3 is TGCGCCAGCAGCTTGGCCCAGGGGGACGCCTACGAGCAGTACTTC.

The CDR3 DNA follows: TGCAGCGTTGGAGAGACAGGGGTCGGATACGAGCAGTACTTC. This sequence encodes CSVGETGVGYEQYF. The V and J genes are TRBV29-1 and TRBJ2-7; TRBD1 agrees at 8 bases. V shed 4 bases, J shed 4 bases, and the junction held 9 bases outside the gene matches. Germline CDR1 SQVTM, CDR2 ANQGSEA. This CDR3 region has 14 residues.

The chain carries TRBV5-4 and TRBJ2-7; D might be TRBD1 (6 bases). Germline V gene sequence: CDR1 SGHNT, CDR2 YYREEE (reference sequence). The CDR3 is made up of 14 amino acids. The V gene lost 4 bases and the J gene lost 0 bases, with 11 bases spanning the gap. The CDR3 DNA follows: TGTGCCAGCAGCCTGGACAGTCCCTCCTACGAGCAGTACTTC. Protein: CASSLDSPSYEQYF.

The genes are TRBV5-1 and TRBJ1-2; perhaps TRBD1 as D (5 bases). Deletions cut 4 bases from V and 5 bases from J, with 21 bases between. This CDR3 is built from 16 residues. The germline CDR1 and CDR2 sequences are SGHRS and YFSETQ. The CDR3 sequence: CASSMLPDRLGYGYTF. CDR3 nucleotides: TGCGCCAGCAGCATGTTGCCCGACAGACTGGGGTATGGCTACACCTTC.

The rearrangement links TRBV14 to TRBJ2-2; D is possibly TRBD2 (6 bases). Germline V lookup: CDR1 SGHDN, CDR2 FVKESK. V lost 4 bases to trimming and J lost 5 bases, with 11 bases between them. The CDR3 totals 14 residues. As DNA, the CDR3 is TGTGCCAGCAGCCCTCCCGGGGGTACCGGGGAGCTGTTTTTT. Translating it yields CASSPPGGTGELFF. Supplemented by reference TRBV14 and TRBJ2-2, the full variable domain reads EAGVTQFPSHSVIEKGQTVTLRCDPISGHDNLYWYRRVMGKEIKFLLHFVKESKQDESGMPNNRFLAERTGGTYSTLKVQPAELEDSGVYFCASSPPGGTGELFFGEGSRLTVL.

The rearrangement uses TRBV5-6 and TRBJ2-7; 12 nucleotides agree with TRBD2. The CDR3 length is 14 residues. CDR1 and CDR2 (germline): SGHDT, YYEEEE. J lost 6 bases, V lost 0 bases, and 1 base had no gene match. The CDR3 DNA sequence: TGTGCCAGCAGCTTGGGACTAGCGGGGGCCGAGCAGTACTTC. Its protein product is CASSLGLAGAEQYF.

J is TRBJ2-7 and V is TRBV6-6, with 12 bases lining up with TRBD1. The CDR3 is made up of 16 amino acids. Unmatched junction bases numbered 9, after V lost 5 bases and J lost 4 bases. CDR1 MNHNY and CDR2 SVGAGI come from the germline V gene (reference sequence). This CDR3 reads CASSTPGQGAPYEQYF. CDR3 nucleotide sequence: TGTGCCAGCAGTACACCGGGACAGGGGGCGCCGTACGAGCAGTACTTC.

V and J are TRBV4-1 and TRBJ2-5; possibly TRBD1 or TRBD2 for D (5 bases each). V lost 4 bases, J lost 2 bases, and 14 bases lay in between. The CDR3 loop spans 15 amino acids. Germline CDR1 reads MGHRA; CDR2 reads YSYEKL. This CDR3 reads CASSPQRGFQETQYF. The CDR3 bases are TGCGCCAGCAGCCCTCAGAGGGGCTTTCAAGAGACCCAGTACTTC.

V is TRBV23-1 and J is TRBJ1-1, with a weak D call TRBD1 (6 bases). TRBV23-1 is assigned to the ORF class and has an uncertain function. The CDR3 consists of 18 residues. V was cut by 4 bases and J by 1 base, with 22 bases left in between. CDR3 sequence (DNA): TGCGCCAGCAGTCTTTATGGGTGGGGGCGCCCTTCGAACACTGAAGCTTTCTTT. Translating it yields CASSLYGWGRPSNTEAFF.

V and J are TRBV19 and TRBJ2-1; D remains unclear. The CDR3 is made up of 17 amino acids. V lost 0 bases and J 2 bases, leaving 14 bases between the germline ends. The germline CDR1 and CDR2 sequences are LNHDA and SQIVND (reference sequence). The CDR3 is CASSIDRSGPPYNEQFF. In DNA form, the CDR3 reads TGTGCCAGTAGTATAGATCGATCAGGACCCCCCTACAATGAGCAGTTCTTC.

The gene calls are TRBV13 and TRBJ2-1; TRBD2 might be the D (6 bases). With 4 bases removed from V and 0 bases from J, the gap between germline ends came to 13 bases. The CDR3 sequence is 16 residues long. CDR1 is PRHDT, CDR2 FYEKMQ, per germline (reference sequence). The CDR3 region is CASSSRRGDSYNEQFF. DNA of the CDR3: TGTGCCAGCAGCTCAAGGAGGGGAGACTCCTACAATGAGCAGTTCTTC.

V and J are TRBV7-9 and TRBJ2-7, with D unresolved. CDR3 size: 14 residues. Germline CDR1 is SEHNR and CDR2 is FQNEAQ (reference sequence). Trimming pared 1 base from V and 7 bases from J, leaving 14 bases between. The CDR3 sequence is CASSLDYPGWEQYF. In DNA form, the CDR3 reads TGTGCCAGCAGCTTAGACTACCCGGGTTGGGAGCAGTACTTC.

This sequence joins TRBV19 and TRBJ1-1, with D possibly being TRBD1 (5 bases). The CDR3 covers 13 residues. Germline loops: CDR1 LNHDA, CDR2 SQIVND (reference sequence). Trimming pared 6 bases from V and 6 bases from J, leaving 14 bases between. The CDR3 region is CASRVDRGSEAFF. CDR3 in DNA: TGTGCCAGTAGGGTCGACCGGGGCTCTGAAGCTTTCTTT.

CDR3 sequence reads: CATTSTRDTQYF. The CDR3 coding sequence is TGTGCCACTACATCGACCCGAGATACGCAGTATTTT. V gene TRBV7-9 combines with J gene TRBJ2-3; D ambiguous. Germline V gene data show CDR1 as SEHNR and CDR2 as FQNEAQ (reference sequence). The CDR3 contains 12 residues. V dropped 10 bases and J dropped 5 bases, with 13 bases sitting between them. Combining the CDR3 with reference TRBV7-9 and TRBJ2-3 gives the whole variable domain DTGVSQNPRHKITKRGQNVTFRCDPISEHNRLYWYRQTLGQGPEFLTYFQNEAQLEKSRLLSDRFSAERPKGSFSTLEIQRTEQGDSAMYLCATTSTRDTQYFGPGTRLTVL.